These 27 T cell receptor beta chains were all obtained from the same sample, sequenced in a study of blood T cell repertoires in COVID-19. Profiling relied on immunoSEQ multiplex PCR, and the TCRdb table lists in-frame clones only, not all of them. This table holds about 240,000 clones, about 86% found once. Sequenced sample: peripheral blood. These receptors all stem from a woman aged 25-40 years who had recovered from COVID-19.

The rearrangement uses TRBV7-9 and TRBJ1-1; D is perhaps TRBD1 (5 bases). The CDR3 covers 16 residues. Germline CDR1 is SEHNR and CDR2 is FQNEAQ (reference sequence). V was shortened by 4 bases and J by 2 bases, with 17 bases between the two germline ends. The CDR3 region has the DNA TGTGCCAGCAGCTCCACTCTCGCGGGGCCAAACACTGAAGCTTTCTTT. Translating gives CASSSTLAGPNTEAFF.

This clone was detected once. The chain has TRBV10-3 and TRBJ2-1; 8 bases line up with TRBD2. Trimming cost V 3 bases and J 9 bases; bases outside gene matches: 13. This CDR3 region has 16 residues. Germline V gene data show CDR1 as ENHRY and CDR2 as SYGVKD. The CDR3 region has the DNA TGTGCCATCAGTGATTCGGGGGGGAGCAAGGGCATTGAGCAGTTCTTC. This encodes CAISDSGGSKGIEQFF.

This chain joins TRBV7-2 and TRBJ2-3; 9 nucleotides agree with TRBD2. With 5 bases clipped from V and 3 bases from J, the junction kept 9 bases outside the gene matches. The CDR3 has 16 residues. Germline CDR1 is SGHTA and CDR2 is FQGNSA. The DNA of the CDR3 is TGTGCCAGCAGCCCCACCTCTAGCGGGGCGACAGATACGCAGTATTTT. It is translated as CASSPTSSGATDTQYF.

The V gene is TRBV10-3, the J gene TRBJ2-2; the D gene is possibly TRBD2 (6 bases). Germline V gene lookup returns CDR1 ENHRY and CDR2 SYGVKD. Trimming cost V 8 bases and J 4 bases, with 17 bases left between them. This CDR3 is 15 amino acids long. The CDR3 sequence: CAIAEGSSVTGELFF. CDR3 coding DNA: TGTGCCATCGCGGAGGGGTCTAGCGTCACCGGGGAGCTGTTTTTT.

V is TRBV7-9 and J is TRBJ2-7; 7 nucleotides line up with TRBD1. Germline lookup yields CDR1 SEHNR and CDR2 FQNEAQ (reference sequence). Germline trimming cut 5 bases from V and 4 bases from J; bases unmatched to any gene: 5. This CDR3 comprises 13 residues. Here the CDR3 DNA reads TGTGCCAGCAGCCTAGGGGGCCAGTACGAGCAGTACTTC. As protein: CASSLGGQYEQYF.

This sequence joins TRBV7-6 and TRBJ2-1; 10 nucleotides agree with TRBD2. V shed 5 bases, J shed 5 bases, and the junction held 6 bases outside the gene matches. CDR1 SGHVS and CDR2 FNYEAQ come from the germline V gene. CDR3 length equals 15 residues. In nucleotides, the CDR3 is TGTGCCAGCAGCACCATTAGCGGGGGGCACAATGAGCAGTTCTTC. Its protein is CASSTISGGHNEQFF.

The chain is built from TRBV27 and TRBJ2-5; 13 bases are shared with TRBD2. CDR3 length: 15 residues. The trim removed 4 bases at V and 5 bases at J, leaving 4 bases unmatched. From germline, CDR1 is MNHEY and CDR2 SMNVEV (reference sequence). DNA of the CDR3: TGTGCCAGCAGTTCACTAGCGGGGGGGTCGGAGACCCAGTACTTC. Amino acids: CASSSLAGGSETQYF.

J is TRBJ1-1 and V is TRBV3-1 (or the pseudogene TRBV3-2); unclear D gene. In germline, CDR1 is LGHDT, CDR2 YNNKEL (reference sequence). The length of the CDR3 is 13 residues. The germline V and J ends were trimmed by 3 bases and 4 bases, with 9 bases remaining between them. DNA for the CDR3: TGTGCCAGCAGCCAGTTGGAGGGCACTGAAGCTTTCTTT. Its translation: CASSQLEGTEAFF.

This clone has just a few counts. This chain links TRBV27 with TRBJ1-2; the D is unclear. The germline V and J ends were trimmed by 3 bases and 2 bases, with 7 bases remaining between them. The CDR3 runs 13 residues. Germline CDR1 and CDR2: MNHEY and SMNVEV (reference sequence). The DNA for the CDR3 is TGTGCCAGCAGTTTGGGCAGCAACTATGGCTACACCTTC. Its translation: CASSLGSNYGYTF.

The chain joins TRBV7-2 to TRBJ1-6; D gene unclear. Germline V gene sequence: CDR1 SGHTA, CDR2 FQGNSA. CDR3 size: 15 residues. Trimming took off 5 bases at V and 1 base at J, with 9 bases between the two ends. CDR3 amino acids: CASSLSESYNSPLHF. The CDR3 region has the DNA TGTGCCAGCAGCCTCAGCGAGTCCTATAATTCACCCCTCCACTTT.

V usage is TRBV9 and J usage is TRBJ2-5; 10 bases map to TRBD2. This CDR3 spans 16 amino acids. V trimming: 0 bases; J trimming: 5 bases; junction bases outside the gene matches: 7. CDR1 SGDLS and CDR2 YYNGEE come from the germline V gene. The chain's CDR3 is CASSVAAGGPRETQYF. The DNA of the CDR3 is TGTGCCAGCAGCGTAGCAGCGGGGGGGCCCAGGGAGACCCAGTACTTC. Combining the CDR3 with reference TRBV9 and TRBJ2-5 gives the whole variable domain DSGVTQTPKHLITATGQRVTLRCSPRSGDLSVYWYQQSLDQGLQFLIQYYNGEERAKGNILERFSAQQFPDLHSELNLSSLELGDSALYFCASSVAAGGPRETQYFGPGTRLLVL.

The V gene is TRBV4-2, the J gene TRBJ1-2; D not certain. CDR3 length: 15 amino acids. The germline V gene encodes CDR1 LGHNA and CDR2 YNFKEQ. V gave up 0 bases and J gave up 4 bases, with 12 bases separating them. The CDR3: CASSQERRTIYGYTF. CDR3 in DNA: TGTGCCAGCAGCCAAGAAAGGAGGACCATCTATGGCTACACCTTC.

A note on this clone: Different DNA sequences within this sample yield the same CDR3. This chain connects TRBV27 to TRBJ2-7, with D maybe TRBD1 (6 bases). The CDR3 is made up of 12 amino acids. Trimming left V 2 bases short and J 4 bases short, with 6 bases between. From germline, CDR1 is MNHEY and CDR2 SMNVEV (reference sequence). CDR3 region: CASSLRGYEQYF. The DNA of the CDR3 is TGTGCCAGCAGTTTAAGGGGGTACGAGCAGTACTTC.

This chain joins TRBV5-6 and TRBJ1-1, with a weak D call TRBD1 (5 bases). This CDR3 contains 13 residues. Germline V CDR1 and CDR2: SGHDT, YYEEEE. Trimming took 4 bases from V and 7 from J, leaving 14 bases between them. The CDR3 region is CASSGGTASEAFF. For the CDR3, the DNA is TGTGCCAGCAGCGGCGGGACGGCTAGTGAAGCTTTCTTT.

CDR3 region: CASSSKAGGPTDTQYF. The CDR3 nucleotides read TGTGCCAGCAGTTCCAAAGCGGGGGGGCCCACAGATACGCAGTATTTT. The chain is built from TRBV7-2 and TRBJ2-3; TRBD2 agrees at 10 bases. Trimming removed 6 bases from V and 2 bases from J; junction bases left unmatched: 8. The germline V gene has CDR1 SGHTA and CDR2 FQGNSA. The CDR3 covers 16 residues.

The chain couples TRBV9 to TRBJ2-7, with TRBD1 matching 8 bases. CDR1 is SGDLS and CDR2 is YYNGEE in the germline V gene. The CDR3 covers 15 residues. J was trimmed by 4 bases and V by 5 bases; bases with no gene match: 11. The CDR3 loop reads CASRRNRDRRYEQYF. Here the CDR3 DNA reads TGTGCCAGCAGACGAAACCGGGACAGGCGTTACGAGCAGTACTTC.

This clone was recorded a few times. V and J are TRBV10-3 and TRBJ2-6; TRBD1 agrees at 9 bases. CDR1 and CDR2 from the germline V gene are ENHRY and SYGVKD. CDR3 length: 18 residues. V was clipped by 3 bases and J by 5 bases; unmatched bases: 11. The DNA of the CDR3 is TGTGCCATCAGTGATCCGGGACAGGGCACGTTAAGGGCCAACGTCCTGACTTTC. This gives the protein CAISDPGQGTLRANVLTF.

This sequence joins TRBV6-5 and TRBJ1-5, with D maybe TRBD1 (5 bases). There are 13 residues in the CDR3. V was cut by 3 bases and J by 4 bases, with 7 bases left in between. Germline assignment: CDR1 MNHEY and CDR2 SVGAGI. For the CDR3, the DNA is TGTGCCAGCAGTTATCAGGGAAATCAGCCCCAGCATTTT. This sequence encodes CASSYQGNQPQHF.

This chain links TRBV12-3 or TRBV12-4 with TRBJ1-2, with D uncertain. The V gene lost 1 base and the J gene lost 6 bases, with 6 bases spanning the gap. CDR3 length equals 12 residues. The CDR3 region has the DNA TGTGCCAGCAGTTTAGACGGGGATGGCTACACCTTC. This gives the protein CASSLDGDGYTF.

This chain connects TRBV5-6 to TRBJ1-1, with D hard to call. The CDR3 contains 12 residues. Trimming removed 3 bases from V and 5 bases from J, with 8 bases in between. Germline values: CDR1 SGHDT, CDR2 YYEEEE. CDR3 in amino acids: CASSSFRTEAFF. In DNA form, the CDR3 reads TGTGCCAGCAGCTCCTTTCGGACTGAAGCTTTCTTT.

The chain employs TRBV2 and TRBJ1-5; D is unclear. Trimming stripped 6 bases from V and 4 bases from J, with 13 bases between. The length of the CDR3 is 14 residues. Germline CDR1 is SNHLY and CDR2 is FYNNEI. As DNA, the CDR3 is TGTGCCAGCAGAGGAAGTTGGGAGAATCAGCCCCAGCATTTT. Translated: CASRGSWENQPQHF.

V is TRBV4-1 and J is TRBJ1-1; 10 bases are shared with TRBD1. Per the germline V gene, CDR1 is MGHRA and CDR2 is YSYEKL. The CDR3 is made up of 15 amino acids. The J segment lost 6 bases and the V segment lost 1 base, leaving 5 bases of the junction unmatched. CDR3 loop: CASSQGGTGVAEAFF. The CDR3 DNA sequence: TGCGCCAGCAGCCAAGGGGGGACAGGGGTGGCTGAAGCTTTCTTT.

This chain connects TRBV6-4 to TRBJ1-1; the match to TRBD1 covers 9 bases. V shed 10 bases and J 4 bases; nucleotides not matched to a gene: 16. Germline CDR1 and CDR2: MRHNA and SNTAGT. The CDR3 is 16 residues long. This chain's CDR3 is CAIFKGQGNSFTEAFF. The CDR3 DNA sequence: TGTGCCATCTTCAAGGGACAGGGTAATTCATTCACTGAAGCTTTCTTT.

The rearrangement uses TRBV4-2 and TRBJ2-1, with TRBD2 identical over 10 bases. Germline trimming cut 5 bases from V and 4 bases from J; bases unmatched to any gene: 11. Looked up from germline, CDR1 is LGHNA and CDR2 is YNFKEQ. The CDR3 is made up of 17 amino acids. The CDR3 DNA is TGTGCCAGCAGCACCTCCCTCCCTAGCGGGGGTTACAATGAGCAGTTCTTC. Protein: CASSTSLPSGGYNEQFF.

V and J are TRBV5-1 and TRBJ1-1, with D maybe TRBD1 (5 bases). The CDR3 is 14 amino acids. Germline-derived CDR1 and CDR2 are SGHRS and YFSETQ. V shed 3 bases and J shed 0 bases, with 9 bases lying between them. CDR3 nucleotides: TGCGCCAGCAGCTATAGGACAATGAACACTGAAGCTTTCTTT. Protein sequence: CASSYRTMNTEAFF.

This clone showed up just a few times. CDR3 in DNA: TGTGCCAGCTCACTGTTCAGGGAATTTGAAGCTTTCTTT. Translation gives CASSLFREFEAFF. This chain links TRBV18 with TRBJ1-1; a weak D match, TRBD1 (5 bases). CDR1 and CDR2 from the germline V gene are KGHSH and LQKENI. There are 13 residues in the CDR3. V shed 4 bases and J shed 7 bases, with 13 bases lying between them.

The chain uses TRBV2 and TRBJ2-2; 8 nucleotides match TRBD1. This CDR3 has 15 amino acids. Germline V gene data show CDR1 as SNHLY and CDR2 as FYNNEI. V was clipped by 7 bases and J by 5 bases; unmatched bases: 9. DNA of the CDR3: TGTGCCAGCAAGTGGGGACAGGTTCGGACCGGGGAGCTGTTTTTT. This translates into CASKWGQVRTGELFF.